The 5 T cell receptor beta chains given below trace back to one sample, sequenced in a study of tissue T cells after allogeneic stem cell transplantation. The protocol was immunoSEQ multiplex PCR, while the TCRdb copy is restricted to in-frame clones and leaves out a portion. The table includes about 2,200 clones, under 75% detected once. Time point specified: mouse harvest day 7 after allogeneic transplant. Each mouse received 10^7 T-cell-depleted marrow cells plus 10^6 splenic CD5+ T cells by tail vein. Sequences were obtained from spleen. Source of these receptors: a female BALB/c mouse given C57BL/6 T cells with graft-versus-host disease after an allogeneic hematopoietic cell transplant.

Comments on this clone: Genes and germline come from the mouse. Coverage ceases 1 residue before the CDR3 finishes, and the germline J gene fills in the end. The V gene is TRBV5, the J gene TRBJ2-5, with TRBD2 matching 7 bases. V shed 0 bases, J shed 3 bases, and the junction held 3 bases outside the gene matches. Germline CDR1 LGHNA, CDR2 YNLKQL (reference sequence). CDR3 length: 15 residues. The part of the CDR3 DNA that was read is TGTGCCAGCAGCCAAGATTACTGGGGTCAAGACACCCAGTAC. Protein product: CASSQDYWGQDTQY. The whole CDR3 protein reads CASSQDYWGQDTQYF.

In regard to this clone: Mouse gene names and germline throughout. The sequenced CDR3 bases are TGTGCCAGCAGCTTCCAGGGGGCGGACACCCAGTAC. Protein: CASSFQGADTQY. The full CDR3 protein reads CASSFQGADTQYF. The chain couples TRBV4 to TRBJ2-5; 8 positions match TRBD1. Coverage ceases 1 residue before the CDR3 finishes, and the germline J gene fills in the end. Losses at the gene ends were 4 bases for V and 6 bases for J; bases not matched to a gene: 3. Per germline, CDR1 LGHDT and CDR2 YNNKQL (reference sequence). The length of the CDR3 is 13 residues.

With respect to this clone: Gene labels here are mouse ones. Read coverage stops 1 residue before the CDR3 terminus; the germline J gene supplies the remainder. This sequence joins TRBV1 and TRBJ2-4; maybe TRBD1 (6 bases). The CDR3 has 13 amino acids. Between the trimmed V and J ends, which lost 6 bases and 0 bases, there was a span of 7 bases. From germline, CDR1 is NSQYPW and CDR2 LRSPGD (reference sequence). This chain's CDR3 is CTCRGTSQNTLYF. CDR3 DNA, as far as it was read: TGCACCTGCAGGGGGACAAGTCAAAACACCTTGTAC.

About this clone itself: Mouse names are used for the genes. The read falls 1 residue short of the CDR3 end, and the missing part is taken from the germline J gene. The genes are TRBV2 and TRBJ2-3; D may match TRBD1 or TRBD2 (6 bases each). The CDR3 sequence is 14 residues long. Per the germline V gene, CDR1 is LGHNA and CDR2 is YSYQKL. Between the trimmed V and J ends, which lost 3 bases and 1 base, there was a span of 8 bases. This CDR3 reads CASSQGAGAETLYF. The DNA read from the CDR3 is TGTGCCAGCAGCCAGGGGGCCGGTGCAGAAACGCTGTAT.

Turning to this clone: Gene names denote mouse genes. The read stops 1 residue short of the end of the CDR3; the missing end is completed from the germline J gene. V usage is TRBV2 and J usage is TRBJ2-5, with 13 bases that match TRBD2. Per the germline V gene, CDR1 is LGHNA and CDR2 is YSYQKL. The CDR3 sequence is 18 residues long. The ends lost 2 bases at V and 2 bases at J; junction bases unmatched: 7. The sequenced CDR3 bases are TGTGCCAGCAGCCAAACCGGACTGGGGGGGCGCGGCCAAGACACCCAGTAC. The encoded protein is CASSQTGLGGRGQDTQY. The full CDR3 is CASSQTGLGGRGQDTQYF. The whole variable domain, filled in from reference TRBV2 and TRBJ2-5, reads DPKIIQKPKYLVAVTGSEKILICEQYLGHNAMYWYRQSAKKPLEFMFSYSYQKLMDNQTASSRFQPQSSKKNHLDLQITALKPDDSATYFCASSQTGLGGRGQDTQYFGPGTRLLVL.